Listed below are T cell receptor beta chains from one sample, sequenced in a study of cytomegalovirus exposure and HLA in healthy donors. TCRdb keeps only in-frame clones here, not all; method: immunoSEQ multiplex PCR. Here the sample spans approximately 90,000 clones, 70% to 80% being singletons. Source material: PBMCs. Every receptor here comes from a man younger than 40 in good health and CMV-seronegative. Both conserved end residues are part of each CDR3. Fields, in order: CDR3 DNA, CDR3 protein, J gene, D gene, V gene, clone size. A D gene is named only where the DNA matches it firmly. Clone size is shown for a subset of rows, as once, few, many or a class of expanded clone.

TGTGCCAGCAGCCCCCCGGGGGGGAGCTATGGCTACACCTTC CASSPPGGSYGYTF TRBJ1-2 - TRBV7-9 -
TGTGCCAGCAGTTTGGGGACAGCACGGGGGCAGCCCCAGCATTTT CASSLGTARGQPQHF TRBJ1-5 TRBD1 TRBV7-2 -
TGTGCCAGCAGCTTAGGAGCGGGGAATTACGAGCAGTACTTC CASSLGAGNYEQYF TRBJ2-7 TRBD2 TRBV7-9 -
TGTGCCAGCAGTTTCTCGGGAGGCATCGGTACGCAGTATTTT CASSFSGGIGTQYF TRBJ2-3 TRBD2 TRBV6-6 once
TGTGCCAGCAGTTTCAGGATGGTATCCCATGAGCAGTTCTTC CASSFRMVSHEQFF TRBJ2-1 - TRBV6-6 -
TGTGCCAGCAGTTATATAGATACGCAGTATTTT CASSYIDTQYF TRBJ2-3 - TRBV27 -
TGTGCTAGTGGTTTCGGGACAGGGGAAGCAGATACGCAGTATTTT CASGFGTGEADTQYF TRBJ2-3 TRBD1 TRBV12-5 -
TGTGCCAGCAGACCACGAGGGTACACTGAAGCTTTCTTT CASRPRGYTEAFF TRBJ1-1 - TRBV13 -
TGTGCCAGCAGCCAAGATCGGGTTTCACCCCTCCACTTT CASSQDRVSPLHF TRBJ1-6 - TRBV4-2 -
TGTGCCAGCAGTAGGGGTTTCGCGAACACCGGGGAGCTGTTTTTT CASSRGFANTGELFF TRBJ2-2 - TRBV9 -
TGTGCCAGCAGTGAAACAGCTTCTAGCACAGATACGCAGTATTTT CASSETASSTDTQYF TRBJ2-3 - TRBV6-4 -
TGTGCCTGGGGGGAGGGGGGAGATACGCAGTATTTT CAWGEGGDTQYF TRBJ2-3 - TRBV30 -
TGTGCCAGCAGCCCCCCGACCAGGGTGGGAAGTGAGCAGTTCTTC CASSPPTRVGSEQFF TRBJ2-1 - TRBV13 -
TGTGCCAGCAGTCCCGGGACTAGCGGGATAGATACGCAGTATTTT CASSPGTSGIDTQYF TRBJ2-3 TRBD2 TRBV6-4 few
TGCGCCAGCAGTGAGTCCGGGAGAGGAAGCACAGATACGCAGTATTTT CASSESGRGSTDTQYF TRBJ2-3 - TRBV10-1 -
TGTGCCAGTAGCCGTTACAAGAACACTGAAGCTTTCTTT CASSRYKNTEAFF TRBJ1-1 - TRBV19 -
TGTGCCAGCAAACGGGACACCGGTCGAGAGACCCAGTACTTC CASKRDTGRETQYF TRBJ2-5 - TRBV11-2 few
TGTGCCAGCAGCTTGCAGGGAGGGAGGGATACGCAGTATTTT CASSLQGGRDTQYF TRBJ2-3 TRBD2 TRBV7-2 -
TGTGCCAGCAGCTTGGCGCCGGAGGTCCGCTATGGCTACACCTTC CASSLAPEVRYGYTF TRBJ1-2 - TRBV5-5 -
TGCGCCAGCAGCCAAAATACATACGAGCAGTACTTC CASSQNTYEQYF TRBJ2-7 - TRBV4-1 once
TGCGCCAGCAGCCAAGATTGGTCTAGCGGGGATATGGCTGAGCAGTTCTTC CASSQDWSSGDMAEQFF TRBJ2-1 TRBD2 TRBV4-1 -
TGTGCCAGCAGTTACTCGACAGGGGCCACCTATGGCTACACCTTC CASSYSTGATYGYTF TRBJ1-2 TRBD1 TRBV6-5 -
TGTGCCAGCAGCCTTCGGACACGACAAGAGACCCAGTACTTC CASSLRTRQETQYF TRBJ2-5 - TRBV7-2 -
TGTGCCAGCGGAGGCCTTTCGGGATACAATTCACCCCTCCACTTT CASGGLSGYNSPLHF TRBJ1-6 - TRBV6-1 once
TGTGCCAGCAGCTTGCAGGGACTAGCCAATGAGCAGTTCTTC CASSLQGLANEQFF TRBJ2-1 TRBD2 TRBV5-6 -
TGTGCCAGCAGCCTAGGGACTAGCGCGGATACGCAGTATTTT CASSLGTSADTQYF TRBJ2-3 TRBD2 TRBV11-3 -
TGTGCCAGCAGCAAAAGACAGAATCCCACCTATGGCTACACCTTC CASSKRQNPTYGYTF TRBJ1-2 - TRBV5-6 -
TGTGCCAGCAGCGTAGAGGCTAGACTGGGTACGAGAAACACCATATATTTT CASSVEARLGTRNTIYF TRBJ1-3 - TRBV9 -
TGTGCCAGCAGCTCCCGGGACAGGGGTTACGAGCAGTACTTC CASSSRDRGYEQYF TRBJ2-7 TRBD1 TRBV7-6 once
TGCGCCAGCAGAACAGGGGAAAGTGGCTACACCTTC CASRTGESGYTF TRBJ1-2 TRBD1 TRBV5-1 -
TGTTCCAGCAGCTTAGTATCACTCCTGACTGAGTGGACCCAGTACTTC CSSSLVSLLTEWTQYF TRBJ2-5 - TRBV7-9 -
TGCGCCAGCAGCTTACCCTTGGGGGCGACTAGCACAGATACGCAGTATTTT CASSLPLGATSTDTQYF TRBJ2-3 - TRBV5-1 -
TGTGCCAGCAGTTACCAAACCTACGAGCAGTACTTC CASSYQTYEQYF TRBJ2-7 - TRBV6-6 -
TGCGCCAGCAGCTTGAGAGGCAATAGCAATCAGCCCCAGCATTTT CASSLRGNSNQPQHF TRBJ1-5 - TRBV5-1 -
TGTGCCAGCAGTGTACAGGGGGGCTATGGCTACACCTTC CASSVQGGYGYTF TRBJ1-2 TRBD1 TRBV6-1 -
TGTGCCAGCAGCCCCCCCGGGACTAGTAGGAATGAGCAGTTCTTC CASSPPGTSRNEQFF TRBJ2-1 TRBD2 TRBV11-3 once